Presented here are 6 T cell receptor beta chains from one specimen sequenced in a study of blood T cell repertoires in COVID-19. TCRdb's copy holds only in-frame clones and misses some; the assay was immunoSEQ multiplex PCR. The sample lists about 180,000 clones; around 86% were seen once. What was sequenced was PBMCs or T cells enriched from blood (not recorded which). The receptors were gathered from a woman aged 25 to 39 who had recovered from COVID-19.

A few counts support this clone. The chain links TRBV27 to TRBJ2-7, with 11 bases aligning to TRBD2. From germline, CDR1 is MNHEY and CDR2 SMNVEV (reference sequence). The junction had 6 bases not matched to a gene; V was cut back by 5 bases and J by 3 bases. CDR3 length: 15 residues. CDR3 amino acids: CASSPRLAGIYEQYF. In DNA form, the CDR3 reads TGTGCCAGCAGTCCCCGACTAGCGGGGATCTACGAGCAGTACTTC.

The chain couples TRBV18 to TRBJ2-7; weak D call: TRBD1 (5 bases). Germline V CDR1 and CDR2: KGHSH, LQKENI. The CDR3 is 15 residues long. V was trimmed by 0 bases and J by 7 bases, leaving 16 bases between them. As DNA, the CDR3 is TGTGCCAGCTCACCACCAACAGGCCCCTCTGGGGAGCAGTACTTC. Protein: CASSPPTGPSGEQYF.

The gene calls are TRBV11-2 and TRBJ2-1; D gene ambiguous. CDR1 is SGHAT, CDR2 FQNNGV, per germline. The CDR3 contains 16 residues. Trimming cost V 1 base and J 2 bases, with 12 bases left between them. The CDR3 region is CASSLGGEAAYNEQFF. The CDR3, as DNA: TGTGCCAGCAGCTTAGGAGGCGAAGCTGCCTACAATGAGCAGTTCTTC.

The chain uses TRBV6-5 and TRBJ2-6, with D unclear. This CDR3 has 15 amino acids. CDR1 is MNHEY, CDR2 SVGAGI, per germline. V was cut by 6 bases and J by 0 bases, with 9 bases left in between. CDR3 residues: CASRDTDSGANVLTF. The CDR3, as DNA: TGTGCCAGCAGAGATACAGACTCTGGGGCCAACGTCCTGACTTTC.

This clone was observed a handful of times. The CDR3 loop is CASSPTLTELETQYF. CDR3 sequence (DNA): TGTGCCAGCAGTCCCACGCTGACAGAATTAGAGACCCAGTACTTC. The V call is TRBV6-5, the J call TRBJ2-5; TRBD1 might be the D (5 bases). V was clipped by 5 bases and J by 4 bases, with 17 bases between them. The CDR3 spans 15 residues. In germline, CDR1 is MNHEY, CDR2 SVGAGI.

The chain uses TRBV29-1 and TRBJ2-2; TRBD1 is a possible D gene (6 bases). CDR3 length equals 14 residues. In germline, CDR1 is SQVTM, CDR2 ANQGSEA. Trimming left V 6 bases short and J 0 bases short, with 11 bases between. The CDR3: CSVGTYSNTGELFF. DNA of the CDR3: TGCAGCGTCGGGACATACTCGAACACCGGGGAGCTGTTTTTT.